One sample yielded the 13 T cell receptor beta chains listed below, sequenced in a study of early T cells in non-severe SARS-CoV-2 infection (dated by TCRdb to the early 2020s). Library preparation employed 5' RACE. This sample was sequenced with a NextSeq 500. The raw public reads went through TCRdb reprocessing: fastp at Q25, MiXCR clone calling, in-frame beta chains kept. Rows with a matching CDR3 protein are joined into one entry that keeps the most common DNA and genes. This sample gives about 110,000 distinct CDR3 sequences in total; over 10% of them show up just once. The ten largest make up around 4.1% of the sample. The source was whole blood, collected at baseline. The receptors here all came from an adult who was a healthcare worker with PCR-confirmed SARS-CoV-2 infection or an uninfected control (not recorded which).

The J gene is TRBJ2-7, the V gene TRBV5-1, with TRBD1 identical over 7 bases. V shed 6 bases, J shed 7 bases, and the junction held 10 bases outside the gene matches. From germline, CDR1 is SGHRS and CDR2 YFSETQ. The CDR3 totals 13 residues. The CDR3 spells CASTQGPWGEQYF. The CDR3 DNA follows: TGCGCCAGCACACAGGGGCCCTGGGGGGAGCAGTACTTC.

This clonotype was detected a few times. The chain has TRBV7-9 and TRBJ2-3; D is uncertain. Trimming shortened V by 7 bases and J by 0 bases, and 17 bases separated the two germline ends. Germline V gene data show CDR1 as SEHNR and CDR2 as FQNEAQ (reference sequence). The CDR3 extends over 16 amino acids. The CDR3 reads CASTMGTSSSTDTQYF. As DNA, the CDR3 is TGTGCCAGCACCATGGGAACTTCCTCTAGCACAGATACGCAGTATTTT.

The V call is TRBV5-4, the J call TRBJ1-2; 7 bases are a match to TRBD1. The germline gives CDR1 SGHNT, CDR2 YYREEE (reference sequence). The CDR3 contains 12 residues. After removal of 0 bases from V and 8 bases from J, the junction contained 1 base not matched to a gene. As DNA, the CDR3 is TGTGCCAGCAGCTTGGGACAGGGAGGCTACACCTTC. This encodes CASSLGQGGYTF.

V is TRBV28 and J is TRBJ1-1; the match to TRBD1 covers 8 bases. Per germline, CDR1 MDHEN and CDR2 SYDVKM. V was pared by 7 bases and J by 5 bases, with 3 bases of the junction left unmatched. CDR3 length: 12 amino acids. CDR3 loop: CASTGQGTEAFF. CDR3 sequence (DNA): TGTGCCAGCACCGGACAGGGAACTGAAGCTTTCTTT.

This chain links TRBV12-3 or TRBV12-4 with TRBJ1-2; D gene unclear. CDR3 length: 13 residues. V lost 6 bases and J lost 5, with 13 bases in between. The CDR3: CASSSSYRYGYTF. CDR3 sequence (DNA): TGTGCCAGCAGCTCATCCTACCGTTATGGCTACACCTTC.

This clonotype has more than one count but fewer than ten. V and J are TRBV29-1 and TRBJ2-3, with D uncertain. Trimming removed 7 bases at V and 5 bases at J, with 13 bases between. CDR1 and CDR2 from the germline V gene are SQVTM and ANQGSEA. The CDR3 is made up of 12 amino acids. In DNA form, the CDR3 reads TGCAGCGCTAAAGATATAAAAGATACGCAGTATTTT. Its protein is CSAKDIKDTQYF.

In its sample, this clonotype was seen a few times. The genes are TRBV11-2 and TRBJ2-1; weak D call: TRBD2 (6 bases). Trimming took off 5 bases at V and 0 bases at J, with 23 bases between the two ends. Germline V gene lookup returns CDR1 SGHAT and CDR2 FQNNGV. This CDR3 spans 19 amino acids. CDR3 region: CASSPTGDLGTDSYNEQFF. The CDR3 DNA reads TGTGCCAGCAGCCCGACGGGGGATCTGGGGACCGACTCCTACAATGAGCAGTTCTTC.

This clonotype has just one count. One end of the junction varies from germline; a read error may be responsible. J is TRBJ2-6 and V is TRBV12-3 or TRBV12-4; D may be TRBD1 (5 bases). This CDR3 is built from 15 residues. Here the CDR3 DNA reads TGTGCCAGCAGTTTAATGGGAACTGGGGCCAACGTCGTGACTTTC. Amino acid sequence: CASSLMGTGANVVTF.

This clonotype was observed a handful of times. CDR3 nucleotide sequence: TGTGCCAGCAGCGGAAGAGGGGTTATGGGCACTGAAGCTTTCTTT. Residues: CASSGRGVMGTEAFF. The V call is TRBV2, the J call TRBJ1-1, with D possibly being TRBD1 (5 bases). The CDR3 totals 15 residues. With 6 bases removed from V and 4 bases from J, the gap between germline ends came to 18 bases. Per germline, CDR1 SNHLY and CDR2 FYNNEI.

The chain links TRBV6-1 to TRBJ2-3; TRBD1 matches at 8 bases. V was clipped by 6 bases and J by 1 base; unmatched bases: 12. CDR3 size: 17 residues. The germline CDR1 and CDR2 sequences are MNHNS and SASEGT. Here the CDR3 reads CASSTHPRGLRTDTQYF. Written as DNA, the CDR3 is TGTGCCAGCAGCACCCATCCCAGGGGGCTCCGCACAGATACGCAGTATTTT.

A few counts support this clonotype. This CDR3 reads CSVRGGLEQFF. The DNA of the CDR3 is TGCAGTGTCCGTGGCGGGTTAGAGCAGTTCTTC. This sequence joins TRBV20-1 and TRBJ2-1, with TRBD2 as a possible D gene (5 bases). With 7 bases removed from V and 10 bases from J, the gap between germline ends came to 14 bases. The germline V gene encodes CDR1 DFQATT and CDR2 SNEGSKA (reference sequence). The CDR3 totals 11 residues.

This clonotype was found a few times. V is TRBV24-1 and J is TRBJ2-1; D is perhaps TRBD1 (5 bases). CDR3 length: 14 amino acids. Germline CDR1 is KGHDR and CDR2 is SFDVKD. V was trimmed by 4 bases and J by 3 bases, leaving 9 bases between them. CDR3 loop: CATSDPDSYNEQFF. The CDR3 DNA reads TGTGCCACCAGTGACCCCGACAGCTACAATGAGCAGTTCTTC.

The chain has TRBV30 and TRBJ2-3, with unresolved D. This CDR3 spans 12 amino acids. V lost 3 bases and J 5 bases, leaving 9 bases between the germline ends. The V gene's germline CDR1 is GTSNPN and CDR2 SVGIG (reference sequence). The CDR3 reads CAWRNSGDTQYF. The CDR3 bases are TGTGCCTGGAGGAACTCGGGAGATACGCAGTATTTT.